This T cell receptor (beta chain) was obtained from a study of T cell changes during pregnancy in multiple sclerosis. Assay used: immunoSEQ multiplex PCR; TCRdb lists only in-frame clones, some missing. The table shows around 92,000 clones, with approximately 94% occurring only once. The source was peripheral blood, collected in the third trimester of pregnancy. This TCR came from a female donor with multiple sclerosis, enrolled in a pregnancy study.

The CDR3 here is CASSKEGQGGEKLFF. CDR3 DNA sequence: TGTGCCAGCAGCAAAGAAGGACAGGGCGGTGAAAAACTGTTTTTT. V gene TRBV21-1 combines with J gene TRBJ1-4; the table's D call TRBD1 went unverified against the DNA. TRBV21-1 is a documented pseudogene. The CDR3 totals 15 residues.